The 28 T cell receptor beta chains reported below all come from one sample, sequenced in a study of naive and memory T cell subsets. Which antigens these TCRs recognize remains unknown. Broader study findings: Possibly reflecting memory cells re-expressing CD45RA, a few larger clonotypes occurred in naive repertoires, especially CD8.

The beta constant-region primer was an equimolar mix of two oligonucleotides covering TRBC1 and TRBC2. Ligated cDNA was amplified by four rounds of PCR with nested alpha and beta constant-region primers and SP2. TCRdb called the UMI-ligation and nested PCR reads again in MiXCR, with one record for every CDR3 protein. The sample shows more than 95,000 distinct CDR3 sequences, approximately 15% of them seen only once. The sequenced material came from naive CD8+ T cells from blood. These receptors all come from a human donor in good health.

This clonotype showed up many times. V is TRBV6-2 or TRBV6-3 and J is TRBJ2-1, with D possibly being TRBD2 (5 bases). The CDR3 has 12 amino acids. CDR1 and CDR2 (germline): MNHEY, SVGEGT. Between the trimmed V and J ends, which lost 2 bases and 10 bases, there was a span of 9 bases. CDR3 loop: CASSYPAGEQFF. The CDR3, as DNA: TGTGCCAGCAGTTACCCGGCGGGCGAGCAGTTCTTC.

This clonotype showed up just a few times. At one end the junction does not follow the germline gene, possibly because of a read error. This sequence joins TRBV12-3 or TRBV12-4 and TRBJ2-5, with a possible D match to TRBD2 (5 bases). The CDR3 loop spans 11 amino acids. The CDR3 DNA follows: TGTGCCAGCAGTTTGGGAGAGAACCTGAACTTC. It encodes CASSLGENLNF.

The sample holds a few counts of this clonotype. The chain uses TRBV3-1 and TRBJ2-3, with D maybe TRBD1 (6 bases). Germline V gives CDR1 LGHDT, CDR2 YNNKEL (reference sequence). Trimming took 3 bases from V and 8 from J, leaving 24 bases between them. The CDR3 covers 17 residues. The CDR3 sequence: CASSQLPGTSFGGTQYF. The DNA of the CDR3 is TGTGCCAGCAGCCAGCTCCCAGGGACATCCTTTGGAGGTACGCAGTATTTT.

The sample holds many counts of this clonotype. The chain couples TRBV11-1 to TRBJ2-1; 11 bases agree with TRBD2. V shed 5 bases, J shed 2 bases, and the junction held 5 bases outside the gene matches. Germline V lookup: CDR1 SGHAT, CDR2 FQDESV (reference sequence). This CDR3 is built from 16 residues. CDR3 nucleotides: TGTGCCAGCAGCAAAGGGACTAGCGGTGCCTACAATGAGCAGTTCTTC. It encodes CASSKGTSGAYNEQFF.

The chain employs TRBV9 and TRBJ2-7; no clear D. V dropped 3 bases and J dropped 4 bases, with 8 bases sitting between them. Looked up from germline, CDR1 is SGDLS and CDR2 is YYNGEE. The CDR3 contains 12 residues. CDR3 sequence (DNA): TGTGCCAGCAGCGGCTTGGAGTACGAGCAGTACTTC. As protein: CASSGLEYEQYF.

In its sample, this clonotype was seen a few times. The rearrangement uses TRBV10-2 and TRBJ1-5; D gene uncertain. Germline CDR1 WSHSY, CDR2 SAAADI. The CDR3 loop spans 15 amino acids. With 2 bases removed from V and 0 bases from J, the gap between germline ends came to 8 bases. The CDR3 region is CASSEGDISNQPQHF. The CDR3 DNA is TGCGCCAGCAGTGAGGGGGATATTAGCAATCAGCCCCAGCATTTT.

This clonotype was counted only a few times. The gene calls are TRBV4-3 and TRBJ1-1; 7 positions agree with TRBD1. CDR3 length: 19 amino acids. Germline trimming cut 4 bases from V and 0 bases from J; bases unmatched to any gene: 17. Per germline, CDR1 LGHNA and CDR2 YSLEER. The CDR3 reads CASSPEAEGAEYLNTEAFF. The CDR3 DNA is TGCGCCAGCAGCCCAGAGGCGGAGGGGGCCGAATACCTGAACACTGAAGCTTTCTTT.

This chain connects TRBV6-5 to TRBJ1-2, with 8 bases that match TRBD1. The CDR3 covers 12 residues. The germline gives CDR1 MNHEY, CDR2 SVGAGI. The trim removed 6 bases at V and 8 bases at J, leaving 5 bases unmatched. In DNA form, the CDR3 reads TGTGCCAGCAGACAGGGGGAGAAAGGCTACACCTTC. It codes for CASRQGEKGYTF.

Many counts were recorded for this clonotype. J is TRBJ2-7 and V is TRBV6-5; 7 bases match TRBD2. The length of the CDR3 is 13 residues. The germline CDR1 and CDR2 sequences are MNHEY and SVGAGI. The ends lost 2 bases at V and 5 bases at J; junction bases unmatched: 3. The CDR3 DNA reads TGTGCCAGCAGTTACGGGAGGGTCCACGAGCAGTACTTC. Translation gives CASSYGRVHEQYF.

This clonotype was observed many times. The rearrangement links TRBV6-2 or TRBV6-3 to TRBJ1-5, with D uncertain. The CDR3 contains 12 residues. V was cut by 7 bases and J by 0 bases, with 4 bases left in between. Germline values: CDR1 MNHEY, CDR2 SVGEGT. As DNA, the CDR3 is TGTGCCAGCATGGATAGCAATCAGCCCCAGCATTTT. Residues: CASMDSNQPQHF.

The J gene is TRBJ2-4, the V gene TRBV12-3 or TRBV12-4, with 7 nucleotides matching TRBD1. Trimming cost V 6 bases and J 8 bases; bases outside gene matches: 7. CDR3 length equals 13 residues. The CDR3 region is CASSRDSEYIQYF. CDR3 sequence (DNA): TGTGCCAGCAGCCGGGACAGTGAATACATTCAGTACTTC.

This clonotype was observed a few times. The chain recombines TRBV9 with TRBJ1-1, with D uncertain. The CDR3 consists of 14 residues. Germline V CDR1 and CDR2: SGDLS, YYNGEE. With 5 bases removed from V and 1 base from J, the gap between germline ends came to 12 bases. DNA of the CDR3: TGTGCCAGCAGGCCAGCCCTGGGGAACACTGAAGCTTTCTTT. As protein: CASRPALGNTEAFF.

This clonotype appeared many times. This chain connects TRBV29-1 to TRBJ1-2; a possible D gene is TRBD1 (5 bases). The CDR3 contains 13 residues. Germline CDR1 reads SQVTM; CDR2 reads ANQGSEA. V lost 4 bases and J 3 bases, leaving 12 bases between the germline ends. CDR3: CSVARREDYGYTF. CDR3 DNA: TGCAGCGTTGCACGCAGGGAGGACTATGGCTACACCTTC.

This clonotype was detected ten times or more. DNA for the CDR3: TGTGCTAGTGGTTTGACAGGGTTCGGTGAGCAGTTCTTC. This encodes CASGLTGFGEQFF. The chain recombines TRBV12-5 with TRBJ2-1; D perhaps matches TRBD1 (6 bases). This CDR3 has 13 residues. The V gene's germline CDR1 is LGHNT and CDR2 FRNRAP. V dropped 2 bases and J dropped 9 bases, with 11 bases sitting between them.

V is TRBV27 and J is TRBJ2-7; the D gene is possibly TRBD2 (6 bases). CDR3 size: 14 residues. V was clipped by 7 bases and J by 2 bases, with 15 bases between them. CDR1 and CDR2 (germline): MNHEY, SMNVEV (reference sequence). CDR3 DNA: TGTGCCAGCACTGCGGGGAGTGGCCCCTACGAGCAGTACTTC. This codes for CASTAGSGPYEQYF.

V and J are TRBV7-9 and TRBJ1-3; no firm D call. V was shortened by 0 bases and J by 0 bases, with 15 bases between the two germline ends. The CDR3 spans 18 residues. Looked up from germline, CDR1 is SEHNR and CDR2 is FQNEAQ (reference sequence). CDR3 amino acids: CASSLAPGEGGSGNTIYF. In DNA, the CDR3 is TGTGCCAGCAGCTTAGCTCCGGGCGAAGGTGGCTCTGGAAACACCATATATTTT.

This chain links TRBV24-1 with TRBJ2-3; no firm D call. V shed 5 bases and J shed 2 bases, with 22 bases lying between them. Germline V gene lookup returns CDR1 KGHDR and CDR2 SFDVKD. The length of the CDR3 is 18 residues. The CDR3 region is CATSGPSRTETYTDTQYF. The CDR3 DNA follows: TGTGCCACCAGTGGCCCTTCACGGACGGAAACTTACACAGATACGCAGTATTTT.

V gene TRBV12-3 or TRBV12-4 combines with J gene TRBJ2-5; D possibly corresponds to TRBD2 (5 bases). This CDR3 is built from 13 residues. V was pared by 3 bases and J by 4 bases, with 9 bases between. The CDR3: CASSFLAGETQYF. CDR3 in DNA: TGTGCCAGCAGTTTTCTGGCGGGAGAGACCCAGTACTTC.

This clonotype was detected only a few times. This chain joins TRBV6-2 or TRBV6-3 and TRBJ1-2; no reliable D call. Germline CDR1 MNHEY, CDR2 SVGEGT. This CDR3 has 12 residues. V lost 11 bases and J lost 2, with 12 bases in between. The CDR3 loop reads CAPDGANYGYTF. As DNA, the CDR3 is TGTGCCCCCGATGGTGCAAACTATGGCTACACCTTC.

This clonotype was recorded a few times. The rearrangement joins TRBV14 to TRBJ2-5; tentatively, D is TRBD1 or TRBD2 (5 bases each). The germline V gene encodes CDR1 SGHDN and CDR2 FVKESK. This CDR3 contains 13 residues. Trimming cost V 2 bases and J 5 bases, with 9 bases left between them. This CDR3 is CASSQWGYETQYF. In DNA form, the CDR3 reads TGTGCCAGCAGCCAATGGGGGTACGAGACCCAGTACTTC.

The chain joins TRBV7-2 to TRBJ2-1; 12 bases are a match to TRBD2. This CDR3 has 18 amino acids. The J segment lost 0 bases and the V segment lost 1 base, leaving 4 bases of the junction unmatched. CDR1 SGHTA and CDR2 FQGNSA come from the germline V gene. The CDR3 DNA reads as TGTGCCAGCAGCTTAGAGGGACTAGCGGGCCTCTCCTACAATGAGCAGTTCTTC. This gives the protein CASSLEGLAGLSYNEQFF.

This clonotype was observed a few times. The CDR3 protein is CASSYTGGASNEQFF. Written as DNA, the CDR3 is TGTGCCAGCAGCTACACAGGGGGCGCGTCCAATGAGCAGTTCTTC. The V call is TRBV7-3, the J call TRBJ2-1; 9 bases are shared with TRBD1. There are 15 residues in the CDR3. Per the germline V gene, CDR1 is SGHTA and CDR2 is FQGTGA. Germline trimming cut 4 bases from V and 6 bases from J; bases unmatched to any gene: 7.

This clonotype showed up just a few times. J is TRBJ2-1 and V is TRBV29-1; 7 bases match TRBD2. Trimming took 4 bases from V and 7 from J; bases not matched to a gene: 10. This CDR3 spans 14 amino acids. Germline V gene data show CDR1 as SQVTM and CDR2 as ANQGSEA. The CDR3 coding sequence is TGCAGCGTTGTTGTGGGGGTACTAGCGAATGAGCAGTTCTTC. As protein: CSVVVGVLANEQFF.

The sample holds many counts of this clonotype. This rearrangement joins TRBV29-1 to TRBJ1-5, with D unresolved. CDR1 and CDR2 (germline): SQVTM, ANQGSEA. V lost 3 bases and J lost 6, with 12 bases in between. The CDR3 has 13 residues. The CDR3 loop reads CSVDVGVGQPQHF. CDR3 sequence (DNA): TGCAGCGTTGATGTGGGAGTCGGTCAGCCCCAGCATTTT.

Many counts were recorded for this clonotype. This chain uses TRBV7-2 with TRBJ2-3; TRBD1 agrees at 9 bases. The CDR3 covers 17 residues. Trimming cost V 3 bases and J 2 bases; bases outside gene matches: 9. The germline V gene has CDR1 SGHTA and CDR2 FQGNSA. The CDR3 spells CASSLGTGLLNTDTQYF. The CDR3 DNA is TGTGCCAGCAGCTTGGGGACAGGGTTATTGAACACAGATACGCAGTATTTT.

This rearrangement joins TRBV7-6 to TRBJ1-5; D ambiguous. The CDR3 contains 14 residues. The germline V gene encodes CDR1 SGHVS and CDR2 FNYEAQ. Trimming took 5 bases from V and 6 from J, leaving 14 bases between them. The CDR3 protein is CASSPGVLGQPQHF. CDR3 coding DNA: TGTGCCAGCAGCCCCGGTGTCCTGGGTCAGCCCCAGCATTTT.

The chain couples TRBV6-1 to TRBJ2-7; 9 positions match TRBD2. Germline CDR1 and CDR2: MNHNS and SASEGT. CDR3 size: 16 residues. The V gene end was trimmed by 3 bases and the J gene end by 7 bases; junction bases not matched to a gene: 13. Here the CDR3 reads CASSDWFAGGPREQYF. In DNA form, the CDR3 reads TGTGCCAGCAGTGATTGGTTCGCGGGGGGGCCGAGGGAGCAGTACTTC.

There are many counts of this clonotype. The chain joins TRBV30 to TRBJ1-2; D gene uncertain. In germline, CDR1 is GTSNPN, CDR2 SVGIG (reference sequence). With 1 base removed from V and 8 bases from J, the gap between germline ends came to 8 bases. The length of the CDR3 is 11 residues. The CDR3 region has the DNA TGTGCCTGGAGTGCGGGGAGAGGCTACACCTTC. It translates to CAWSAGRGYTF.